A selection of T cell receptor beta chains follows, all from one sample in a study of blood T cell repertoires in COVID-19. Clones were sequenced by immunoSEQ multiplex PCR, and TCRdb holds only the in-frame ones, with some missing. The sample holds 150,000 to 200,000 clones, roughly 82% seen once. The sequenced material came from peripheral blood. The receptor source for this set is a woman in her sixties with COVID-19, enrolled during active disease. Each CDR3 is given with its conserved first and last residue. Each record gives: CDR3 length, J gene, clone size, D gene, V gene, CDR3 DNA, CDR3 protein. A D gene is named only where the DNA matches it firmly. Not every row has a clone size; where given, it reads once, few, many or a size class.

15,TRBJ1-1,.,TRBD1,TRBV6-5,TGTGCCAGCAGACTCCACAGGGGCATGAACACTGAAGCTTTCTTT,CASRLHRGMNTEAFF
12,TRBJ1-4,.,.,TRBV19,TGTGCCAGTAGTATCGTGAATGAAAAACTGTTTTTT,CASSIVNEKLFF
16,TRBJ2-7,.,.,TRBV19,TGTGCCAGTAGTATGAGGGGGGGCCGGAGCTCCTACGAGCAGTACTTC,CASSMRGGRSSYEQYF
12,TRBJ2-5,.,.,TRBV6-9,TGTGCCAGCAGTCCGGAGTGGCAGACCCAGTACTTC,CASSPEWQTQYF
14,TRBJ2-5,.,.,TRBV24-1,TGTGCCACCAGTTCCCAACAGGGTCTGGAGACCCAGTACTTC,CATSSQQGLETQYF
15,TRBJ1-5,.,TRBD1,TRBV11-2,TGTGCCAGCAGCTTCGGACAGGGGTACAATCAGCCCCAGCATTTT,CASSFGQGYNQPQHF
21,TRBJ2-2,.,.,TRBV19,TGTGCCAGTAGTACTGGGGAGGTTTACGGAGTGCGGGGGCCTTACACCGGGGAGCTGTTTTTT,CASSTGEVYGVRGPYTGELFF
14,TRBJ2-2,.,TRBD2,TRBV19,TGTGCCAGTAGGCGGGGGGGCAGCACCGGGGAGCTGTTTTTT,CASRRGGSTGELFF
14,TRBJ2-5,.,TRBD1,TRBV3-1/TRBV3-2,TGTGCCAGCAGCCCGGGACAGGGGGTGCAGACCCAGTACTTC,CASSPGQGVQTQYF
20,TRBJ1-2,.,TRBD1,TRBV24-1,TGTGCCACCAGTGATTTGCCATCCCAACACCATTGGACAGGGGGGTATGGCTACACCTTC,CATSDLPSQHHWTGGYGYTF
13,TRBJ1-2,.,.,TRBV27,TGTGCCAGCAGTCCCAGGGGACCTTATGGCTACACCTTC,CASSPRGPYGYTF
14,TRBJ2-3,.,.,TRBV6-5,TGTGCCAGCATGGTTCCGGGGGGCACAGATACGCAGTATTTT,CASMVPGGTDTQYF
16,TRBJ2-3,few,TRBD2,TRBV2,TGTGCCAGCAGCCTAAGGACTAGCGGGGGCACAGATACGCAGTATTTT,CASSLRTSGGTDTQYF
14,TRBJ2-1,.,.,TRBV29-1,TGCAGCGTAGGGAGGCAGGGTCCCTACAATGAGCAGTTCTTC,CSVGRQGPYNEQFF
13,TRBJ2-5,.,TRBD2,TRBV3-1/TRBV3-2,TGTGCCAGCAGCGGGGGGAGGGAAGAGACCCAGTACTTC,CASSGGREETQYF
14,TRBJ2-7,.,.,TRBV19,TGTGCCAGTGGAGCCCTGGCAGGGAAGGGCGAGCAGTACTTC,CASGALAGKGEQYF